One and the same sample provided the 20 T cell receptor beta chains below, sequenced in a study of T-cell reconstitution after alpha-beta-depleted transplantation in children. Preparation of the TCRbeta library was carried out with unique molecular identifiers. TCRdb analysed the PCR reads with MiXCR anew, one entry per CDR3 protein. The sample consists of over 85,000 distinct CDR3 sequences, about 5.6% of them appearing once. Sequences were derived from PBMCs, mostly from graft donor cells, sampled 60 days after TCRalphabeta/CD19-depleted stem cell transplant. Receptors were obtained from a female patient aged 2-15 years who had a stem cell transplant for Fanconi anemia, so the T cells may come from the graft donor.

This clonotype was found many times. The chain recombines TRBV6-5 with TRBJ1-1; 8 nucleotides align to TRBD1. Losses at the gene ends were 6 bases for V and 5 bases for J; bases not matched to a gene: 5. Germline V CDR1 and CDR2: MNHEY, SVGAGI. This CDR3 contains 13 residues. The CDR3 sequence is CASRVDRGTEAFF. The CDR3, as DNA: TGTGCCAGCAGGGTAGACAGGGGTACTGAAGCTTTCTTT.

There are a few counts of this clonotype. In nucleotides, the CDR3 is TGCGCCAGCAGCCCTAGGACAGGGGAATATGGCTACACCTTC. This codes for CASSPRTGEYGYTF. The gene calls are TRBV5-1 and TRBJ1-2; 9 bases agree with TRBD1. The ends lost 4 bases at V and 5 bases at J; junction bases unmatched: 6. Germline V gives CDR1 SGHRS, CDR2 YFSETQ. The CDR3 sequence is 14 residues long.

Many counts were recorded for this clonotype. The rearrangement joins TRBV18 to TRBJ2-7; D is ambiguous. The CDR3 runs 13 residues. Germline CDR1 reads KGHSH; CDR2 reads LQKENI. V lost 8 bases to trimming and J lost 4 bases, with 15 bases between them. CDR3 coding DNA: TGTGCCAGCAAAGAACCCAATATTTACGAGCAGTACTTC. Amino acid sequence: CASKEPNIYEQYF. The variable domain in full, completed from reference TRBV18 and TRBJ2-7, reads NAGVMQNPRHLVRRRGQEARLRCSPMKGHSHVYWYRQLPEEGLKFMVYLQKENIIDESGMPKERFSAEFPKEGPSILRIQQVVRGDSAAYFCASKEPNIYEQYFGPGTRLTVT.

With respect to this clonotype: A single base separates this from a much larger clone, so it may be a read error. J is TRBJ2-1 and V is TRBV20-1; no reliable D call. Trimming removed 3 bases from V and 10 bases from J, with 10 bases in between. Germline assignment: CDR1 DFQATT and CDR2 SNEGSKA (reference sequence). The CDR3 sequence is 11 residues long. The CDR3 DNA reads TGCAGTGCTAGTGTCGACTTAGAGCAGTTCTTC. As protein: CSASVDLEQFF.

This clonotype was detected many times. This rearrangement joins TRBV29-1 to TRBJ2-3; TRBD2 matches 14 bases. J gave up 4 bases and V 6 bases, and 6 bases lay outside the gene matches. Germline V gives CDR1 SQVTM, CDR2 ANQGSEA. This CDR3 region has 15 residues. DNA for the CDR3: TGCAGCGTGTCGACTAGCGGGGGGGCTGCAGATACGCAGTATTTT. Protein sequence: CSVSTSGGAADTQYF.

V and J are TRBV28 and TRBJ2-5, with D tentatively TRBD2 (7 bases). The length of the CDR3 is 13 residues. Germline loops: CDR1 MDHEN, CDR2 SYDVKM. The CDR3 protein is CASLEGGRETQYF. CDR3 DNA: TGTGCGAGCCTGGAGGGGGGGCGAGAGACCCAGTACTTC.

There are many counts of this clonotype. V usage is TRBV3-1 and J usage is TRBJ2-7; 7 bases map to TRBD1. From germline, CDR1 is LGHDT and CDR2 YNNKEL (reference sequence). V dropped 5 bases and J dropped 1; count of bases not matched to a gene: 2. This CDR3 is built from 13 residues. This chain's CDR3 is CASSDRASYEQYF. The CDR3 DNA reads as TGTGCCAGCAGCGACAGGGCTTCCTACGAGCAGTACTTC.

This clonotype was detected many times. The chain employs TRBV5-1 and TRBJ2-7, with D possibly called TRBD1 or TRBD2 (5 bases each). Germline V gene data show CDR1 as SGHRS and CDR2 as YFSETQ. The CDR3 runs 18 residues. Trimming took 0 bases from V and 5 from J, leaving 24 bases between them. CDR3 in amino acids: CASSLGIFSRGRWDEQYF. The CDR3 DNA reads as TGCGCCAGCAGCTTGGGAATCTTCTCCCGGGGCCGATGGGACGAGCAGTACTTC.

This clonotype was observed many times. This chain connects TRBV4-2 to TRBJ2-5; D call uncertain. V was trimmed by 2 bases and J by 4 bases, leaving 8 bases between them. This CDR3 has 13 amino acids. Germline V CDR1 and CDR2: LGHNA, YNFKEQ. This CDR3 is CASSQNRVETQYF. The CDR3 bases are TGTGCCAGCAGCCAAAATAGGGTAGAGACCCAGTACTTC.

Many counts were recorded for this clonotype. The chain uses TRBV29-1 and TRBJ2-4; 14 bases match TRBD2. The germline V gene encodes CDR1 SQVTM and CDR2 ANQGSEA. V shed 6 bases and J 4 bases; nucleotides not matched to a gene: 5. The CDR3 sequence is 15 residues long. DNA of the CDR3: TGCAGCGTCGAGGGACTAGCGGGAGAGAAAAACATTCAGTACTTC. Its translation: CSVEGLAGEKNIQYF.

This clonotype was counted a few times. This rearrangement joins TRBV19 to TRBJ1-4; D unresolved. CDR3 length: 15 residues. Germline CDR1 reads LNHDA; CDR2 reads SQIVND (reference sequence). Trimming removed 6 bases from V and 1 base from J, with 12 bases in between. The CDR3 coding sequence is TGTGCCAGTAGCCAAGACGGAAAAACTAATGAAAAACTGTTTTTT. It translates to CASSQDGKTNEKLFF.

The chain links TRBV7-9 to TRBJ2-1; no clear D. This CDR3 has 17 amino acids. Germline V gene sequence: CDR1 SEHNR, CDR2 FQNEAQ (reference sequence). The V gene lost 1 base and the J gene lost 4 bases, with 17 bases spanning the gap. CDR3 coding DNA: TGTGCCAGCAGCTTAGTAGTCGCGTCAGCCTTATACAATGAGCAGTTCTTC. This translates into CASSLVVASALYNEQFF. Variable domain in full (rest from reference TRBV7-9 and TRBJ2-1): DTGVSQNPRHKITKRGQNVTFRCDPISEHNRLYWYRQTLGQGPEFLTYFQNEAQLEKSRLLSDRFSAERPKGSFSTLEIQRTEQGDSAMYLCASSLVVASALYNEQFFGPGTRLTVL.

The gene calls are TRBV27 and TRBJ1-2; D uncertain. Between the trimmed V and J ends, which lost 4 bases and 7 bases, there was a span of 10 bases. The CDR3 is made up of 12 amino acids. From germline, CDR1 is MNHEY and CDR2 SMNVEV (reference sequence). As DNA, the CDR3 is TGTGCCAGCAGTTCAACCGGGCTTGGCTACACCTTC. Encoded protein: CASSSTGLGYTF.

This clonotype was picked up many times. V is TRBV29-1 and J is TRBJ2-3; D ambiguous. CDR1 and CDR2 from the germline V gene are SQVTM and ANQGSEA. CDR3 length: 12 amino acids. The V gene lost 4 bases and the J gene lost 4 bases, with 9 bases spanning the gap. The CDR3 nucleotides are TGCAGCGTTGTCCGCACGGCAGATACGCAGTATTTT. This gives the protein CSVVRTADTQYF.

Many counts were recorded for this clonotype. V gene TRBV20-1 combines with J gene TRBJ2-5; D ambiguous. This CDR3 is 14 amino acids long. The V end was cut by 6 bases, the J end by 4 bases, with 18 bases between. CDR1 is DFQATT, CDR2 SNEGSKA, per germline (reference sequence). CDR3 nucleotide sequence: TGCAGTGCAAAAGGCGGCCGAGGAAGAGAGACCCAGTACTTC. It encodes CSAKGGRGRETQYF.

The chain links TRBV11-2 to TRBJ1-4; TRBD1 aligns across 8 bases. CDR1 is SGHAT and CDR2 is FQNNGV in the germline V gene. The CDR3 runs to 13 residues. After removal of 6 bases from V and 8 bases from J, the junction contained 5 bases not matched to a gene. The CDR3 DNA follows: TGTGCCAGCAGAGACAGGGGTGGCGAAAAACTGTTTTTT. Translating it yields CASRDRGGEKLFF.

This clonotype has more than one count but fewer than ten. V gene TRBV20-1 combines with J gene TRBJ2-7, with 15 positions matching TRBD2. The trim removed 3 bases at V and 3 bases at J, leaving 6 bases unmatched. Germline V gene sequence: CDR1 DFQATT, CDR2 SNEGSKA (reference sequence). There are 16 residues in the CDR3. The CDR3 here is CSASPGLAGGGYEQYF. The CDR3, as DNA: TGCAGTGCTAGTCCGGGACTAGCGGGAGGAGGCTACGAGCAGTACTTC.

The chain combines TRBV20-1 with TRBJ2-1, with 14 bases fitting TRBD2. Germline V gene sequence: CDR1 DFQATT, CDR2 SNEGSKA (reference sequence). J was trimmed by 11 bases and V by 1 base; bases with no gene match: 4. The CDR3 consists of 14 residues. The CDR3 nucleotides are TGCAGTGCTAGAGCGGGGACTAGCGGGGGTAAGCAGTTCTTC. It specifies CSARAGTSGGKQFF.

This clonotype appeared many times. The V and J genes are TRBV7-2 and TRBJ2-3; possible D gene TRBD2, 7 bases. The V gene lost 2 bases and the J gene lost 1 base, with 10 bases spanning the gap. The CDR3 runs 15 residues. The V gene's germline CDR1 is SGHTA and CDR2 FQGNSA. The CDR3 bases are TGTGCCAGCAGCTTAAGGGGGGGGGGCACAGATACGCAGTATTTT. This gives the protein CASSLRGGGTDTQYF. The variable domain in full, completed from reference TRBV7-2 and TRBJ2-3, reads GAGVSQSPSNKVTEKGKDVELRCDPISGHTALYWYRQSLGQGLEFLIYFQGNSAPDKSGLPSDRFSAERTGGSVSTLTIQRTQQEDSAVYLCASSLRGGGTDTQYFGPGTRLTVL.

This clonotype was seen more than once but under ten times. This chain uses TRBV29-1 with TRBJ1-4; D gene ambiguous. Germline V CDR1 and CDR2: SQVTM, ANQGSEA. V dropped 1 base and J dropped 5 bases, with 5 bases sitting between them. There are 12 residues in the CDR3. The CDR3 here is CSVEVQNEKLFF. The CDR3 DNA is TGCAGCGTTGAAGTGCAAAATGAAAAACTGTTTTTT.